The rows below give T cell receptor beta chains drawn from one sample of a study of breast tumors, draining lymph nodes, adjacent tissues. TCRdb reanalysed the multiplex PCR reads using MiXCR and keeps one entry per CDR3 protein. The data hold 150,000 to 250,000 distinct CDR3 sequences, with around 33% observed a single time. Sequenced sample: axillary lymph node tissue. These receptors all come from a female donor with breast cancer. Some clones in this sample may be carry-over from other donors' samples. The CDR3 runs from the conserved cysteine through the conserved F or W. Each record gives: D gene, CDR3 length, V gene, clone size, J gene, CDR3 DNA, CDR3 protein. A D gene is named only where the DNA matches it firmly. Some rows mark clone size as missing; the rest say once, few, many or name a class of expanded clone.

D gene: TRBD1; CDR3 length: 14; V gene: TRBV6-6; clone size: once; J gene: TRBJ1-1; CDR3 DNA: TGTGCCAGCAGTTTGACAGGGTCCGTTACTGAAGCTTTCTTT; CDR3 protein: CASSLTGSVTEAFF
D gene: .; CDR3 length: 17; V gene: TRBV6-6; clone size: .; J gene: TRBJ2-6; CDR3 DNA: TGTGCCAGCAGTCCCAGCGGGCTCGGGACTGGGGCCAACGTCCTGACTTTC; CDR3 protein: CASSPSGLGTGANVLTF
D gene: .; CDR3 length: 15; V gene: TRBV7-2; clone size: .; J gene: TRBJ2-3; CDR3 DNA: TGTGCCAGCGGCTGGAACCAGGGTAGCACAGATACGCAGTACTTT; CDR3 protein: CASGWNQGSTDTQYF
D gene: TRBD1; CDR3 length: 15; V gene: TRBV6-1; clone size: many; J gene: TRBJ1-4; CDR3 DNA: TGTGCCAGCAGTTCCTTGACAGGGAGGGGTGAAAAACTGTTTTTT; CDR3 protein: CASSSLTGRGEKLFF
D gene: .; CDR3 length: 15; V gene: TRBV7-2; clone size: many; J gene: TRBJ2-1; CDR3 DNA: TGTGCCAGCAGCTTTACAGCTTTCCAGGGCCATGAGCAGTTCTTC; CDR3 protein: CASSFTAFQGHEQFF
D gene: TRBD1; CDR3 length: 14; V gene: TRBV20-1; clone size: .; J gene: TRBJ1-6; CDR3 DNA: TGCAGTGCTCCCGGGACAGGGGGTAATTCACCCCTCCACTTT; CDR3 protein: CSAPGTGGNSPLHF
D gene: .; CDR3 length: 14; V gene: TRBV12-3/TRBV12-4; clone size: .; J gene: TRBJ2-5; CDR3 DNA: TGTGCCAGCAGTTCTCAGACAGGTCGGGGGACCCAGTACTTC; CDR3 protein: CASSSQTGRGTQYF
D gene: TRBD2; CDR3 length: 16; V gene: TRBV20-1; clone size: many; J gene: TRBJ2-3; CDR3 DNA: TGCAGTGCTAGAGACCCCAGACTAGCGGGAACAGATACGCAGTATTTT; CDR3 protein: CSARDPRLAGTDTQYF
D gene: .; CDR3 length: 15; V gene: TRBV7-2; clone size: many; J gene: TRBJ1-2; CDR3 DNA: TGTGCCAGCAGCTTAGCCCGGTGGCAGGGGTCAGGCTACACCTTC; CDR3 protein: CASSLARWQGSGYTF
D gene: TRBD2; CDR3 length: 14; V gene: TRBV5-4; clone size: once; J gene: TRBJ2-5; CDR3 DNA: TGTGCCAGCAGCATCACCCCCGGGGGGGCGACCCAGTACTTC; CDR3 protein: CASSITPGGATQYF
D gene: TRBD2; CDR3 length: 20; V gene: TRBV12-3/TRBV12-4; clone size: .; J gene: TRBJ2-1; CDR3 DNA: TGTGCCAGCAGTCCACGGGGACTAGCGGGGGGCCCCAGCTCCTACAATGAGCAGTTCTTC; CDR3 protein: CASSPRGLAGGPSSYNEQFF
D gene: .; CDR3 length: 13; V gene: TRBV6-1; clone size: .; J gene: TRBJ1-2; CDR3 DNA: TGTGCCAGCAGTGAAAGTGGTTGGGGCGGCTACACCTTC; CDR3 protein: CASSESGWGGYTF
D gene: TRBD1; CDR3 length: 13; V gene: TRBV12-3/TRBV12-4; clone size: .; J gene: TRBJ1-1; CDR3 DNA: TGTGCCAGCACCTGGACAGGGGGCACTGAAGCTTTCTTT; CDR3 protein: CASTWTGGTEAFF
D gene: TRBD2; CDR3 length: 15; V gene: TRBV4-3; clone size: many; J gene: TRBJ2-7; CDR3 DNA: TGCGCCAGCAGCCAATACGGGACTAGCGCTTACGAGCAGTACTTC; CDR3 protein: CASSQYGTSAYEQYF